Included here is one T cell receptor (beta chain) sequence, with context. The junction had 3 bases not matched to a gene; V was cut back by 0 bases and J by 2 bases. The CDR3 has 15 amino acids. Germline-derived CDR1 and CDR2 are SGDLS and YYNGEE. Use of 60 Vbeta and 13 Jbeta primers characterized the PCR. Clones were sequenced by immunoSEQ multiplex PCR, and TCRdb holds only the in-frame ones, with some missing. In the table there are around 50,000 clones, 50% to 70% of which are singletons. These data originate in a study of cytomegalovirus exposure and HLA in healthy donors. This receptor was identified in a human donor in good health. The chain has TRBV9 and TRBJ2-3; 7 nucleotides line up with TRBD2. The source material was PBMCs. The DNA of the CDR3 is TGTGCCAGCAGCGTAGAGGCGGGGGACACAGATACGCAGTATTTT. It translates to CASSVEAGDTDTQYF.